These 9 T cell receptor beta chains came from one sample sequenced in a study of T cells in localized non-small cell lung cancer. Profiling relied on immunoSEQ multiplex PCR, and the TCRdb table lists in-frame clones only, not all of them. Of approximately 67,000 clones detected, almost 85% appear once; the ten largest clones hold 13%. Sequenced here: peripheral blood, sampled before any cancer treatment. The receptors were gathered from a female donor aged 60 or older with stage I lung adenocarcinoma.

This clone has a handful of counts. The CDR3 region is CSATGSYGYTF. CDR3 nucleotide sequence: TGCAGTGCTACAGGGAGCTATGGCTACACCTTC. This chain connects TRBV20-1 to TRBJ1-2, with a tentative D call TRBD1 (5 bases). Trimming shortened V by 4 bases and J by 4 bases, and 7 bases separated the two germline ends. The CDR3 covers 11 residues. Germline values: CDR1 DFQATT, CDR2 SNEGSKA (reference sequence).

For this clone: The junction departs from the called germline gene at one end, perhaps through a read error. The chain links TRBV2 to TRBJ2-2; TRBD2 agrees at 11 bases. Germline V gene data show CDR1 as SNHLY and CDR2 as FYNNEI. CDR3 length: 16 amino acids. CDR3 protein: CASTPSSGGNSGELFF. The CDR3 bases are TGTGCCAGCACCCCGTCTAGCGGGGGGAACTCCGGGGAGCTGTTTTTT.

V is TRBV5-1 and J is TRBJ2-5; D might be TRBD2 (6 bases). Germline V gene lookup returns CDR1 SGHRS and CDR2 YFSETQ. The CDR3 has 14 residues. The germline V and J ends were trimmed by 2 bases and 4 bases, with 12 bases remaining between them. CDR3 sequence: CASSFMISGETQYF. The CDR3 DNA reads as TGCGCCAGCAGCTTCATGATTAGCGGAGAGACCCAGTACTTC.

CDR3 loop: CASSPAGTLPNEQFF. The CDR3 bases are TGTGCCAGCTCACCAGCAGGGACACTTCCTAATGAGCAGTTCTTC. The gene calls are TRBV18 and TRBJ2-1; a weak D match, TRBD1 (6 bases). The V end lost 2 bases, the J end lost 7 bases, and 15 bases lay between the germline ends. This CDR3 has 15 residues. Germline CDR1 reads KGHSH; CDR2 reads LQKENI.

As regards this clone: An end of the junction differs from the germline gene, which may be a read error. This chain links TRBV7-7 with TRBJ1-4; D gene ambiguous. The CDR3 length is 13 residues. The V gene's germline CDR1 is SSHAT and CDR2 FNYEAQ (reference sequence). The CDR3 loop reads CASSQSVNGKLFF. Written as DNA, the CDR3 is TGTGCTAGCAGCCAGTCGGTGAATGGAAAACTGTTTTTT.

This clone has only a few counts. This rearrangement joins TRBV2 to TRBJ2-2; D possibly uses TRBD1 or TRBD2 (5 bases each). This CDR3 region has 14 residues. V was cut by 6 bases and J by 5 bases, with 13 bases left in between. Germline CDR1 is SNHLY and CDR2 is FYNNEI. The CDR3 protein is CASRRDRQTGELFF. The CDR3 region has the DNA TGTGCCAGCAGGAGGGACCGACAAACCGGGGAGCTGTTTTTT.

This clone has just one count. CDR3 sequence (DNA): TGTGCCAGCAGCTTACAGGGCATAGCGGGAGAAGAGACCCAGTACTTC. Residues: CASSLQGIAGEETQYF. The V call is TRBV11-2, the J call TRBJ2-5, with 9 bases aligning to TRBD2. The CDR3 has 16 amino acids. J was trimmed by 3 bases and V by 2 bases; bases with no gene match: 7. The germline V gene encodes CDR1 SGHAT and CDR2 FQNNGV.

The chain couples TRBV30 to TRBJ2-1; TRBD2 matches at 7 bases. This CDR3 has 12 amino acids. Per the germline V gene, CDR1 is GTSNPN and CDR2 is SVGIG (reference sequence). The ends lost 3 bases at V and 9 bases at J; junction bases unmatched: 5. Here the CDR3 DNA reads TGTGCCTGGAGCCTTGGGACTACTGAGCAGTTCTTC. Its translation: CAWSLGTTEQFF. The entire variable domain, with the rest obtained from reference TRBV30 and TRBJ2-1, is as follows: SQTIHQWPATLVQPVGSPLSLECTVEGTSNPNLYWYRQAAGRGLQLLFYSVGIGQISSEVPQNLSASRPQDRQFILSSKKLLLSDSGFYLCAWSLGTTEQFFGPGTRLTVL.

This clone has only a few counts. The chain employs TRBV19 and TRBJ1-1; no clear D gene. V was clipped by 6 bases and J by 3 bases, with 17 bases between them. Germline V gives CDR1 LNHDA, CDR2 SQIVND (reference sequence). The CDR3 is made up of 15 amino acids. The CDR3 protein is CASSDLRARDTEAFF. In DNA, the CDR3 is TGTGCCAGTAGCGACCTTAGGGCTCGGGACACTGAAGCTTTCTTT.